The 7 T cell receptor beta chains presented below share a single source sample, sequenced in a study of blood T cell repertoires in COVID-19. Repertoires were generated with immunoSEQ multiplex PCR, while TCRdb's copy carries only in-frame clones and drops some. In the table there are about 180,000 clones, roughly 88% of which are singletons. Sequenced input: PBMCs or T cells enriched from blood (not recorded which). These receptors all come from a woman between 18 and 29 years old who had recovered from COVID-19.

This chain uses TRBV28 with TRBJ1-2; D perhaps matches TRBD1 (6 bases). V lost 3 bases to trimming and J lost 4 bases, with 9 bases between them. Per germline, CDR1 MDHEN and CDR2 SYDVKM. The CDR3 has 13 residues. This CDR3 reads CASSLGAAYGYTF. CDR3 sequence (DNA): TGTGCCAGCAGTTTGGGGGCGGCCTATGGCTACACCTTC.

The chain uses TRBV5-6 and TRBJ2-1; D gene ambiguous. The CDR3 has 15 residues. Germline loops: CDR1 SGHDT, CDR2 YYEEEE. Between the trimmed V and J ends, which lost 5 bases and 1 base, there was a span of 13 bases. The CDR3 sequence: CASRTFDGSYNEQFF. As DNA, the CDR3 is TGTGCCAGCAGGACCTTTGACGGGTCCTACAATGAGCAGTTCTTC.

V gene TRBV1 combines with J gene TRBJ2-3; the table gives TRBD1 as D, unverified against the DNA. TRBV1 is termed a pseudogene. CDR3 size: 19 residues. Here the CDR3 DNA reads TGCACCAGCAGCCAAGTTAGGACTATGCTAGGGACAGGGGCAGATACGCAGTATTTT. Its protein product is CTSSQVRTMLGTGADTQYF.

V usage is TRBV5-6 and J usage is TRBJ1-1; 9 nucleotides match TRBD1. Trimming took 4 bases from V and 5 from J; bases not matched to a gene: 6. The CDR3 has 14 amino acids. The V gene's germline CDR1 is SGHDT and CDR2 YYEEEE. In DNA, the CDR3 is TGTGCCAGCAGCCGGGCGGACAGGGGTACTGAAGCTTTCTTT. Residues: CASSRADRGTEAFF.

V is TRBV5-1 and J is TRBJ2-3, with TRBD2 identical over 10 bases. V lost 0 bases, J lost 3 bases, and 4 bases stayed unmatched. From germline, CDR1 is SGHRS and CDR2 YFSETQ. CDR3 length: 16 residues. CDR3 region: CASSLEAGGHTDTQYF. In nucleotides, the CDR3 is TGCGCCAGCAGCTTGGAAGCGGGGGGGCATACAGATACGCAGTATTTT.

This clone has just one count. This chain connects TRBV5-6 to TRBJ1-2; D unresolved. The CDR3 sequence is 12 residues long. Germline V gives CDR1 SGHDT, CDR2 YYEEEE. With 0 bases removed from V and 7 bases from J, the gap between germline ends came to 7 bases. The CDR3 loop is CASSLVSGGYTF. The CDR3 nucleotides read TGTGCCAGCAGCTTGGTGTCGGGTGGCTACACCTTC.

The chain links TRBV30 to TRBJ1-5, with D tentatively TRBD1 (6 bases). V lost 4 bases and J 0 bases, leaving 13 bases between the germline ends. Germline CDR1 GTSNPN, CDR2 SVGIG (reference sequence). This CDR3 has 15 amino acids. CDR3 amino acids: CAWNRGRGSNQPQHF. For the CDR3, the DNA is TGTGCCTGGAATCGGGGCAGGGGTAGCAATCAGCCCCAGCATTTT.